This T cell receptor beta chain comes out of a study of blood T cell repertoires in COVID-19. The CDR3 totals 18 residues. In germline, CDR1 is MNHEY, CDR2 SMNVEV (reference sequence). The ends lost 3 bases at V and 0 bases at J; junction bases unmatched: 7. Profiled with immunoSEQ multiplex PCR; TCRdb holds only in-frame clones, not every one. Of roughly 350,000 clones listed, 92% were seen once; the top ten hold about a fifth. The chain has TRBV27 and TRBJ2-6; 8 bases are shared with TRBD2. The clonotype was recovered from a woman in her thirties who had recovered from COVID-19. Sequenced: PBMCs or T cells enriched from blood (not recorded which). The CDR3 bases are TGTGCCAGCAGTTTCTTCATAGCGGGAAGCTCTGGGGCCAACGTCCTGACTTTC. Residues: CASSFFIAGSSGANVLTF.